The clone carrying this T cell receptor (beta chain) was detected only a few times. This entry is derived from a study of T cells in Graves' hyperthyroidism and ophthalmopathy. With V trimmed by 0 bases and J by 5 bases, 8 bases remained unmatched. The germline V gene encodes CDR1 DFQATT and CDR2 SNEGSKA (reference sequence). This CDR3 region has 17 residues. RNA transcripts yielded amplified TCR beta CDR3 regions. The study used the HTBI primer set for a first-round RT-PCR of the TCR CDR3. MiXCR, run by TCRdb on the multiplex PCR reads, gives a single entry per CDR3 protein. Counted here are hundreds of thousands of distinct CDR3 sequences, 12% to 15% occurring once; the ten biggest clones make up 30% to 35%. Ophthalmopathy patients showed a Clinical Activity Score of at least 3, NOSPECS grade of at least 4 and duration under 3 months. Fresh 10 ml peripheral blood yielded PBMCs.

Sequencing was carried out using blood. The receptor comes from a woman in her thirties or forties with Graves' ophthalmopathy. The genes are TRBV20-1 and TRBJ1-6, with TRBD1 matching 9 bases. This chain's CDR3 is CSARDLGQGFDNSPLHF. The CDR3 coding sequence is TGCAGTGCTAGAGATCTTGGACAGGGGTTTGATAATTCACCCCTCCACTTT.